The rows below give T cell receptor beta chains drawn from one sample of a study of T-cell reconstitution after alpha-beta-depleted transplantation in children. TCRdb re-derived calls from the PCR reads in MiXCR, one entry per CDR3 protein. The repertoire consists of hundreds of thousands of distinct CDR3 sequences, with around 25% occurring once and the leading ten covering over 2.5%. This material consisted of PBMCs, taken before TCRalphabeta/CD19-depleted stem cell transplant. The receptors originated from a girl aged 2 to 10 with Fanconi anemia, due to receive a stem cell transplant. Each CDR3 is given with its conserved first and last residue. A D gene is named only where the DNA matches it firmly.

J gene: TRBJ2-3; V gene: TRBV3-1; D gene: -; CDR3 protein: CASSQRTRSTDTQYF
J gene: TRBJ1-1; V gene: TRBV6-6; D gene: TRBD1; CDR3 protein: CASEVGQGAFF
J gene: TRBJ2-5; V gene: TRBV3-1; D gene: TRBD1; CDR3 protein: CASSQGQGIQETQYF
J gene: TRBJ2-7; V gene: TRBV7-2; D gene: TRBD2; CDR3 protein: CASSLELATYEQYF
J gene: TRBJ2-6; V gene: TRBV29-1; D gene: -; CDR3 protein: CSVLGGKSSGANVLTF
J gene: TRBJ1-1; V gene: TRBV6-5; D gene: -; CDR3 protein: CASSSQGRRNTEAFF
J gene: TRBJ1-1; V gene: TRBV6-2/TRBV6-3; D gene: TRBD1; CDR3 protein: CASSYALGQGVTEAFF
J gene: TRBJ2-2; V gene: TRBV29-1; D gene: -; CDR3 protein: CSVVGVLGHPNTGELFF
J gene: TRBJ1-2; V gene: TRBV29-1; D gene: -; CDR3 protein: CSVGPGTYGYTF
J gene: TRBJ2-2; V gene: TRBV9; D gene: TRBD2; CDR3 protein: CASSRSGTGELFF
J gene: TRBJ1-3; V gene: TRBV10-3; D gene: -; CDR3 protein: CAIRSRGDEWIAGNTIYF
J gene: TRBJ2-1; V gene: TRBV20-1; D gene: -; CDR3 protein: CSARDQERPYNEQFF
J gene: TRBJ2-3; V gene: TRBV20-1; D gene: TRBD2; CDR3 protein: CSALAGGSTDTQYF
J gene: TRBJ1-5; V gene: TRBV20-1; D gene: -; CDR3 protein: CSASAWSGYQPQHF
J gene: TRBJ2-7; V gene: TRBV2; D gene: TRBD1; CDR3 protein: CASSVRAGGPQQYF
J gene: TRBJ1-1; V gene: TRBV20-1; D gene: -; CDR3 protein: CSARDPGAGNTEAFF
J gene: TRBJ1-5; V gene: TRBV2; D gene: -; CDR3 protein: CASSLPPGNQPQHF
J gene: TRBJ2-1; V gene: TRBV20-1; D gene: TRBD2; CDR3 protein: CSADRTSGYNEQFF
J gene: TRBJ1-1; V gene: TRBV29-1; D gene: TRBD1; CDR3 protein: CSVGQGRDTEAFF
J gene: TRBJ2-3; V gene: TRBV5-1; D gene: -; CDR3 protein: CASSSFLAGDTSTDTQYF
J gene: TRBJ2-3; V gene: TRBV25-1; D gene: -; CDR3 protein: CASSYADTQYF
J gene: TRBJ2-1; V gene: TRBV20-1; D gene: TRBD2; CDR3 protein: CSARDDGRVSNEQFF